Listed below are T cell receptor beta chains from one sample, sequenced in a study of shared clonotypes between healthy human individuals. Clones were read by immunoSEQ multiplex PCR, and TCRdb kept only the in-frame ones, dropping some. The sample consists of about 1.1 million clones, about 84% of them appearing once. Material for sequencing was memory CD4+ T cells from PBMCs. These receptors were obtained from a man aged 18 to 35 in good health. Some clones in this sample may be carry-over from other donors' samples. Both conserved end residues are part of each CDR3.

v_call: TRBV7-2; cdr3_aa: CASSLSRQGISPLHF
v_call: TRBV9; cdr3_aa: CASSVSSGAGEKLFF
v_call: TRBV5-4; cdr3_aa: CASSGASQKNEQFF
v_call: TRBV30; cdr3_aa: CAWTDKQREQFF
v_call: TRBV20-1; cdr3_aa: CSASHAETQYF
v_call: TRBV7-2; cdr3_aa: CASSLGGTGEKLFF
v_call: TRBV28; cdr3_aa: CATRRADYEQYF
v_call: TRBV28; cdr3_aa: CASSFLTGGNEKLFF
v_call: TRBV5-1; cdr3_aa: CASSLERRGNEQFF
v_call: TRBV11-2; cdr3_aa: CASSPLDSYANYGYTF
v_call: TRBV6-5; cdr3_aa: CASSYEAGSYNEQFF
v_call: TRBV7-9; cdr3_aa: CASSSAGEANYGYTF
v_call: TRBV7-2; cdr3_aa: CASSLMGSGSGANVLTF
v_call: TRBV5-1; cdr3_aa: CASSLAVGLSGNTIYF
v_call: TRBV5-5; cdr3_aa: CASSSGWDYGYTF
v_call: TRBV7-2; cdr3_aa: CASSLSGTGRPQHF
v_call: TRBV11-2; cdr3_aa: CASSARYEQYF
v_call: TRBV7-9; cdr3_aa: CASSLETGVNIQYF
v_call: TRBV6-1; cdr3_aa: CASSLLTASYEQYF
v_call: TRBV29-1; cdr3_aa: CSVEKGEGAGYTF
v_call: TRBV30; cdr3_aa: CAWSAGAGHEQFF
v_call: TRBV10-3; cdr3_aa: CAISEGWQEKLFF
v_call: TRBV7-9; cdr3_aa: CASSHVKTPPTGELFF
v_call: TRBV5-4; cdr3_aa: CASSPDRVFYEQYF
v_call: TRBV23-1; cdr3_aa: CARQGEPSSLIRTQHF
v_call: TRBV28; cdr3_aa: CASSSRGDTQYF
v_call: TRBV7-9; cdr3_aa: CASSSGLNTIYF
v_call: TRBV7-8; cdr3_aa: CASSLGVGLETQYF
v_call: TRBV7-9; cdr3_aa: CASSFGVQETQYF
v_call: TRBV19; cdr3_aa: CASSPTGTASYEQYF
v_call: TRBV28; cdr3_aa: CASSSPGTGYDTEAFF
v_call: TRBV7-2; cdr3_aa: CASSFSSGRAGELFF
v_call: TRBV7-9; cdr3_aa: CASSYRLAFNNEQFF
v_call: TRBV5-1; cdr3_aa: CASSLKASGSFYEQYF
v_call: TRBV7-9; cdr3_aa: CASSFYGVRSRETQYF
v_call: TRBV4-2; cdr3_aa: CASSQGGGPARSSYEQYF
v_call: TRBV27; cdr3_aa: CASRGQGRDGYTF
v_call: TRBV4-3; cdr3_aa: CASGQDTQGPYEQYF
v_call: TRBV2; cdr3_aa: CASRTSSGRGGYEQFF
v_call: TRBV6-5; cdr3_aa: CASRSVDSYNEQFF
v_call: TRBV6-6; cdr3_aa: CASSSGTALNTIYF
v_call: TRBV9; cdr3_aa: CASSADINTEAFF
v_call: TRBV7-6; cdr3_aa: CASSLAYLRTSQNTGELFF
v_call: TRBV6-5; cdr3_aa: CASRRGTSYEQYF
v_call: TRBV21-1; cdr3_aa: CASSTRQLGNEQYF
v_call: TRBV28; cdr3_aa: CAPQGGTGELFF
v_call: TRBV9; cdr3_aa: CASSPHPRDGGETQYF
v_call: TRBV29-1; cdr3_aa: CSVGGGQGSEQYF
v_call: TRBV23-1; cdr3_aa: CASSHLAGGTGYNEQYF
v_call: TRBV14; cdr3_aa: CASSHGGVNIGAFF
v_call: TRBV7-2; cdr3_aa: CASSLDREVEQYF
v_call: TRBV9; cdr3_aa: CASSVGIGQGIYGYTF
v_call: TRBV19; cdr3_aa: CASSIAKGRGNQPQHF
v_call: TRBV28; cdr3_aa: CASSFEHSGANVLTF